The 19 T cell receptor beta chains given below trace back to one sample, sequenced in a study of beta chain features in type 1 diabetes. Expressed TCRB transcripts were sequenced after all isolated RNA was converted to cDNA. The repertoire was sequenced with immunoSEQ multiplex PCR; TCRdb's copy has only in-frame clones and lacks some. Among almost 350,000 clones listed, approximately 8.2% were seen once. Sequencing used central memory CD4+ T cells from blood. These receptors came from a woman aged 18-29 years in good health.

This clone was seen only a few times. The chain uses TRBV6-5 and TRBJ2-7; the match to TRBD2 covers 8 bases. The CDR3 extends over 15 amino acids. V dropped 5 bases and J dropped 2; count of bases not matched to a gene: 8. CDR1 is MNHEY, CDR2 SVGAGI, per germline. CDR3 DNA sequence: TGTGCCAGCAGTCCGACCCTCGGGGGGGCCTACGAGCAGTACTTC. The encoded protein is CASSPTLGGAYEQYF.

A few counts support this clone. V and J are TRBV6-6 and TRBJ1-2; D may be TRBD1 (5 bases). This CDR3 is built from 15 residues. V was clipped by 7 bases and J by 4 bases, with 19 bases between them. Germline V lookup: CDR1 MNHNY, CDR2 SVGAGI (reference sequence). For the CDR3, the DNA is TGTGCCAGCACTCCCACCGGGCAGGGAAGCTATGGCTACACCTTC. Protein: CASTPTGQGSYGYTF.

In its sample, this clone was seen a few times. This chain links TRBV7-9 with TRBJ2-5, with 14 nucleotides matching TRBD2. The CDR3 sequence is 16 residues long. Trimming at V came to 5 bases and at J to 4 bases, leaving 6 bases not matched to a gene. Per germline, CDR1 SEHNR and CDR2 FQNEAQ (reference sequence). The CDR3: CASSPRLAGGLETQYF. In DNA, the CDR3 is TGTGCCAGCAGCCCTCGACTAGCGGGAGGGCTAGAGACCCAGTACTTC.

This clone was recorded a few times. The chain joins TRBV4-1 to TRBJ2-3; D ambiguous. The CDR3 runs to 12 residues. V lost 6 bases to trimming and J lost 0 bases, with 4 bases between them. Per the germline V gene, CDR1 is MGHRA and CDR2 is YSYEKL. The CDR3 coding sequence is TGCGCCAGCAGGGGTAGCACAGATACGCAGTATTTT. This gives the protein CASRGSTDTQYF.

The genes are TRBV11-2 and TRBJ1-1; D call uncertain. Per germline, CDR1 SGHAT and CDR2 FQNNGV. The CDR3 is made up of 11 amino acids. The V and J ends lost 10 bases and 1 base respectively, with 7 bases between them. CDR3 DNA sequence: TGTGCCACGGAAGGGAACACTGAAGCTTTCTTT. This codes for CATEGNTEAFF.

In its sample, this clone was seen a few times. This CDR3 is CASSYVFGICNEKLFF. In nucleotides, the CDR3 is TGTGCCAGCAGCTATGTTTTCGGGATTTGTAATGAAAAACTGTTTTTT. This rearrangement joins TRBV7-9 to TRBJ1-4; no definite D call. The germline CDR1 and CDR2 sequences are SEHNR and FQNEAQ (reference sequence). V dropped 4 bases and J dropped 4 bases, with 16 bases sitting between them. This CDR3 has 16 amino acids.

The gene calls are TRBV7-9 and TRBJ2-5; no definite D call. The CDR3 length is 15 residues. V lost 1 base and J lost 4, with 13 bases in between. Germline V gives CDR1 SEHNR, CDR2 FQNEAQ (reference sequence). The CDR3 region has the DNA TGTGCCAGCAGCTTAGGGGCAGGCGGTGGAGAGACCCAGTACTTC. It specifies CASSLGAGGGETQYF.

There are a few counts of this clone. The chain is built from TRBV5-1 and TRBJ2-1; possible D gene TRBD2, 5 bases. Germline assignment: CDR1 SGHRS and CDR2 YFSETQ. The CDR3 runs 15 residues. The V end was cut by 2 bases, the J end by 0 bases, with 9 bases between. This chain's CDR3 is CASSLSGLSYNEQFF. In DNA, the CDR3 is TGCGCCAGCAGCTTAAGCGGACTCTCCTACAATGAGCAGTTCTTC.

This clone was seen a few times. The chain combines TRBV5-1 with TRBJ1-2; possible D gene TRBD1, 5 bases. The germline CDR1 and CDR2 sequences are SGHRS and YFSETQ. Between the trimmed V and J ends, which lost 2 bases and 5 bases, there was a span of 16 bases. The CDR3 runs 15 residues. Written as DNA, the CDR3 is TGCGCCAGCAGCTTAGAAGATGGAAGGGGTTATGGCTACACCTTC. As protein: CASSLEDGRGYGYTF.

This clone came up many times. This sequence joins TRBV7-2 and TRBJ2-1; perhaps TRBD2 as D (6 bases). V shed 3 bases and J shed 10 bases, with 16 bases lying between them. The CDR3 contains 14 residues. Germline CDR1 is SGHTA and CDR2 is FQGNSA. In DNA form, the CDR3 reads TGTGCCAGCAGCTTTGGGGCCCCAGGGAGGGAGCAGTTCTTC. The encoded protein is CASSFGAPGREQFF.

The rearrangement uses TRBV7-9 and TRBJ2-7; the match to TRBD2 covers 8 bases. Germline V lookup: CDR1 SEHNR, CDR2 FQNEAQ (reference sequence). There are 16 residues in the CDR3. V lost 5 bases, J lost 0 bases, and 9 bases stayed unmatched. DNA of the CDR3: TGTGCCAGCAGCCCGCTTCGGGGGGGGAACTCCTACGAGCAGTACTTC. This gives the protein CASSPLRGGNSYEQYF.

V gene TRBV7-2 combines with J gene TRBJ1-3; 8 nucleotides match TRBD1. CDR1 and CDR2 from the germline V gene are SGHTA and FQGNSA. The J segment lost 4 bases and the V segment lost 6 bases, leaving 5 bases of the junction unmatched. CDR3 length: 14 residues. The CDR3 loop reads CASRKTGDGNTIYF. The CDR3 DNA follows: TGTGCCAGCAGGAAGACAGGGGACGGAAACACCATATATTTT.

This clone has more than one count but fewer than ten. This rearrangement joins TRBV9 to TRBJ2-1, with TRBD2 matching over 7 bases. The V gene's germline CDR1 is SGDLS and CDR2 YYNGEE. Germline trimming cut 2 bases from V and 5 bases from J; bases unmatched to any gene: 4. This CDR3 is built from 14 residues. This CDR3 is CASSVRDYNNEQFF. The DNA of the CDR3 is TGTGCCAGCAGCGTCCGGGACTACAACAATGAGCAGTTCTTC.

This clone was picked up a small number of times. The chain joins TRBV5-6 to TRBJ2-3, with D possibly TRBD2 on 6 matching bases. The V and J ends lost 2 bases and 3 bases respectively, with 7 bases between them. This CDR3 spans 13 amino acids. Germline lookup yields CDR1 SGHDT and CDR2 YYEEEE. The CDR3 is CASSLGRTDTQYF. DNA of the CDR3: TGTGCCAGCAGCTTAGGGAGGACAGATACGCAGTATTTT.

This clone turned up a few times. The rearrangement joins TRBV5-4 to TRBJ2-7; tentatively, D is TRBD2 (5 bases). CDR1 and CDR2 (germline): SGHNT, YYREEE (reference sequence). CDR3 length: 13 residues. V was clipped by 1 base and J by 6 bases, with 11 bases between them. The CDR3 coding sequence is TGTGCCAGCAGCTTGCGAGCGGCACCCGAGCAGTACTTC. As protein: CASSLRAAPEQYF.

This clone was observed at least ten times. The V gene is TRBV28, the J gene TRBJ1-2; possible D gene TRBD1, 5 bases. In germline, CDR1 is MDHEN, CDR2 SYDVKM. Trimming removed 1 base at V and 7 bases at J, with 13 bases between. The CDR3 is 14 residues long. The CDR3 protein is CASSLSPREGGYTF. CDR3 coding DNA: TGTGCCAGCAGTTTATCGCCCAGGGAAGGTGGCTACACCTTC.

The chain combines TRBV2 with TRBJ2-1, with D maybe TRBD2 (6 bases). The CDR3 totals 16 residues. Germline V gives CDR1 SNHLY, CDR2 FYNNEI. The germline V and J ends were trimmed by 6 bases and 0 bases, with 15 bases remaining between them. The CDR3 here is CASRTGTSSSYNEQFF. CDR3 DNA: TGTGCCAGCAGGACCGGGACTTCTAGCTCCTACAATGAGCAGTTCTTC.

This clone came up a few times. The V gene is TRBV15, the J gene TRBJ2-3, with 9 bases fitting TRBD2. This CDR3 region has 14 residues. The germline V gene encodes CDR1 LNHNV and CDR2 YYDKDF (reference sequence). The trim removed 11 bases at V and 4 bases at J, leaving 10 bases unmatched. As DNA, the CDR3 is TGTGCCTCCGGTGCGGGAGGGTTTTCAGATACGCAGTATTTT. Protein sequence: CASGAGGFSDTQYF.

The sample holds a few counts of this clone. The V gene is TRBV9, the J gene TRBJ2-2; maybe TRBD2 (5 bases). Germline loops: CDR1 SGDLS, CDR2 YYNGEE. Trimming removed 4 bases at V and 5 bases at J, with 21 bases between. The CDR3 length is 17 residues. The CDR3 DNA reads TGTGCCAGCAGCACCCAATCGGCGGGTGTAGGTACCGGGGAGCTGTTTTTT. Protein: CASSTQSAGVGTGELFF. Looking up the rest from reference TRBV9 and TRBJ2-2 gives the full variable domain: DSGVTQTPKHLITATGQRVTLRCSPRSGDLSVYWYQQSLDQGLQFLIQYYNGEERAKGNILERFSAQQFPDLHSELNLSSLELGDSALYFCASSTQSAGVGTGELFFGEGSRLTVL.